This T cell receptor (beta chain) was sequenced for a study of OX40 agonist ivuxolimab in advanced cancers. In germline, CDR1 is SGHTA, CDR2 FQGNSA. CDR3 length: 15 amino acids. V was cut by 1 base and J by 5 bases, with 11 bases left in between. Data came from immunoSEQ multiplex PCR; TCRdb stores just in-frame clones and leaves some out. The sample holds about 79,000 clones, about 90% seen once. The chain combines TRBV7-2 with TRBJ2-2; D uncertain. The TCR originated in an adult with an advanced solid tumor such as melanoma, head and neck, liver or kidney cancer. The sequenced sample was CD4+ or CD8+ T cells sorted from blood, obtained in a trial of the OX40 agonist ivuxolimab. The chain's CDR3 is CASSLDLGSTGELFF. CDR3 bases: TGTGCCAGCAGCTTAGACCTAGGAAGTACCGGGGAGCTGTTTTTT.